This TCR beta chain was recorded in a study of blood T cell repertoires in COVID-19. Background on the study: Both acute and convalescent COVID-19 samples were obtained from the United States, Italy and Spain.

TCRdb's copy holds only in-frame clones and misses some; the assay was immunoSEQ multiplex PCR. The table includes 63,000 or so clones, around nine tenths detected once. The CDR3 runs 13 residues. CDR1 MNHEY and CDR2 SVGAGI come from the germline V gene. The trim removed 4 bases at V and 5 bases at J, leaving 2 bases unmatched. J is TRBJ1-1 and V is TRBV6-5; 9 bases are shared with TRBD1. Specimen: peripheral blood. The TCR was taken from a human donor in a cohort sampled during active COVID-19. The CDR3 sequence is CASSSTGGTEAFF. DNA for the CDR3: TGTGCCAGCAGTTCGACAGGGGGGACTGAAGCTTTCTTT.